The source of this T cell receptor (beta chain) is a study of blood T cell repertoires in COVID-19. Recruits, aged about 18 to 100 years, lived in some 25 US areas. Researchers sorted participants into cohorts using their self-reported clinical history. Symptom resolution, clearance, or two negative PCRs marked the recovered donors of Cohort 3. Only in-frame clones appear in the TCRdb table, and some are missing; sequencing was by immunoSEQ multiplex PCR. The sample contains roughly 220,000 clones, around four fifths of which appear only once. Germline V gene lookup returns CDR1 MRHNA and CDR2 SNTAGT. The CDR3 has 14 residues. V was cut by 0 bases and J by 5 bases, with 8 bases left in between.

The V gene is TRBV6-4, the J gene TRBJ2-1; no definite D call. The TCR sequence derives from a man aged 35-49 years who had recovered from COVID-19. Sequencing input: PBMCs or T cells enriched from blood (not recorded which). The CDR3 sequence is CASSDSIVHNEQFF. The CDR3 DNA sequence: TGTGCCAGCAGTGACTCGATAGTCCACAATGAGCAGTTCTTC.